Sequencing of this T cell receptor beta chain was carried out in a study of blood T cells in healthy people across ages. Many counts were recorded for this clonotype. PCR was performed a second time for roughly 7 to 11 cycles using a sample-barcoded 5' primer and a J-beta primer mix. Each cDNA was tagged by a template-switch adaptor containing 12 random nucleotides. TCRdb re-called the 5' RACE reads with MiXCR, one entry per CDR3 protein. The sample shows 1.5 million to 2 million distinct CDR3 sequences, about 28% of them seen only once. Germline trimming cut 6 bases from V and 4 bases from J; bases unmatched to any gene: 8. This CDR3 has 14 amino acids. Germline CDR1 and CDR2: ENHRY and SYGVKD.

The rearrangement uses TRBV10-3 and TRBJ2-7; TRBD1 aligns across 8 bases. The TCR comes from a young woman in good health. The material sequenced was blood. In DNA form, the CDR3 reads TGTGCCATCAGCCCCGACAGGGGACTTTACGAGCAGTACTTC. Protein product: CAISPDRGLYEQYF.